A single sample gave rise to the 16 T cell receptor beta chains below, sequenced in a study of shared clonotypes between healthy human individuals. The data were produced by immunoSEQ multiplex PCR, yet TCRdb's version contains in-frame clones alone and is incomplete. The data hold 850,000 to 1,100,000 clones, with around three quarters observed a single time. The source material was memory CD4+ T cells from PBMCs. The subset was: CD45RA-negative fraction. These receptors all come from a man aged 18 to 29 in good health. Some clones in this sample may be carry-over from other donors' samples.

This clone showed up many times. V and J are TRBV7-8 and TRBJ1-5, with 9 positions matching TRBD1. This CDR3 comprises 15 residues. Germline V lookup: CDR1 SGHVS, CDR2 FQNEAQ. The ends lost 0 bases at V and 5 bases at J; junction bases unmatched: 2. The CDR3 nucleotides are TGTGCCAGCAGCTTAGCGGGACAGGGAGATCAGCCCCAGCATTTT. It codes for CASSLAGQGDQPQHF.

This clone came up once. This chain uses TRBV13 with TRBJ2-2, with TRBD1 identical over 10 bases. Germline V gene sequence: CDR1 PRHDT, CDR2 FYEKMQ (reference sequence). J lost 4 bases, V lost 8 bases, and 10 bases had no gene match. The CDR3 covers 16 residues. In DNA, the CDR3 is TGTGCCAGCTCCGGGACAGGGGTCGGTCTCACCGGGGAGCTGTTTTTT. This translates into CASSGTGVGLTGELFF.

In its sample, this clone was seen a few times. The gene calls are TRBV5-1 and TRBJ2-7; weak D call: TRBD2 (5 bases). Germline CDR1 SGHRS, CDR2 YFSETQ. With 4 bases removed from V and 7 bases from J, the gap between germline ends came to 18 bases. This CDR3 has 14 residues. The CDR3 protein is CASSPTSLTGEQYF. CDR3 nucleotide sequence: TGCGCCAGCAGCCCCACTAGTTTAACTGGGGAGCAGTACTTC.

The CDR3 DNA reads TGTGCCAGCAGCTTAGGGGTGGACCAAACCACAGATACGCAGTATTTT. It translates to CASSLGVDQTTDTQYF. The chain employs TRBV7-2 and TRBJ2-3; D gene ambiguous. The ends were cut back, 1 base at V and 2 bases at J, with 13 bases in the middle. Looked up from germline, CDR1 is SGHTA and CDR2 is FQGNSA. The CDR3 contains 16 residues.

The V and J genes are TRBV6-1 and TRBJ2-7; D possibly corresponds to TRBD1 (5 bases). The germline V gene encodes CDR1 MNHNS and CDR2 SASEGT. CDR3 size: 13 residues. Trimming cost V 5 bases and J 3 bases, with 11 bases left between them. The CDR3 nucleotides are TGTGCCAGCAGTCTATTAAGGGGCTACGAGCAGTACTTC. Translating it yields CASSLLRGYEQYF.

This chain uses TRBV5-4 with TRBJ2-2; 8 bases align to TRBD2. The CDR3 is 16 amino acids. Germline V gene sequence: CDR1 SGHNT, CDR2 YYREEE (reference sequence). The junction had 5 bases not matched to a gene; V was cut back by 1 base and J by 3 bases. Written as DNA, the CDR3 is TGTGCCAGCAGCTTGTCTAGGACTAGCTACACCGGGGAGCTGTTTTTT. Protein sequence: CASSLSRTSYTGELFF.

The CDR3 region has the DNA TGTGCCAGCAAGGGTCAGCATTTGCAAGAGACCCAGTACTTC. It specifies CASKGQHLQETQYF. The rearrangement links TRBV5-5 to TRBJ2-5, with no clear D. The V gene's germline CDR1 is SGHKS and CDR2 YYEKEE (reference sequence). V was shortened by 6 bases and J by 2 bases, with 14 bases between the two germline ends. The CDR3 has 14 residues.

This chain joins TRBV10-3 and TRBJ2-5; tentative D call: TRBD2 (5 bases). Germline V gives CDR1 ENHRY, CDR2 SYGVKD. Trimming pared 0 bases from V and 5 bases from J, leaving 13 bases between. CDR3 length equals 15 residues. The CDR3 DNA sequence: TGTGCCATCAGTGAGTCTGGTAGAGGGCGGGAGACCCAGTACTTC. This gives the protein CAISESGRGRETQYF.

J is TRBJ2-3 and V is TRBV7-2; D possibly matches TRBD1 or TRBD2 (5 bases each). Trimming took off 5 bases at V and 2 bases at J, with 20 bases between the two ends. This CDR3 region has 17 residues. The germline CDR1 and CDR2 sequences are SGHTA and FQGNSA. The CDR3 DNA sequence: TGTGCCAGCAGCCAAAGGACCGGGACGGATTTCACAGATACGCAGTATTTT. As protein: CASSQRTGTDFTDTQYF.

Concerning this clone itself: This could be a read error, since a much larger clone is one nucleotide away. Other DNA sequences in this sample translate to the same CDR3. This chain connects TRBV4-1 to TRBJ1-1; D not resolved. The CDR3 consists of 15 residues. The germline V gene encodes CDR1 MGHRA and CDR2 YSYEKL. The DNA of the CDR3 is TGCGCCAGCAGCCAGGGCTCGGGTGGGTACACTGAAGCTTTCTTC. Its protein product is CASSQGSGGYTEAFF.

The V call is TRBV7-2, the J call TRBJ2-7; 9 nucleotides agree with TRBD1. Germline lookup yields CDR1 SGHTA and CDR2 FQGNSA. The V gene end was trimmed by 4 bases and the J gene end by 5 bases; junction bases not matched to a gene: 15. The CDR3 covers 17 residues. The CDR3 DNA sequence: TGTGCCAGCAGCTCAATTTACGGGACAGGGAGTTTCCACGAGCAGTACTTC. Translation: CASSSIYGTGSFHEQYF.

The rearrangement joins TRBV4-1 to TRBJ2-5; the D is unclear. This CDR3 comprises 13 residues. In germline, CDR1 is MGHRA, CDR2 YSYEKL. The ends were cut back, 4 bases at V and 3 bases at J, with 9 bases in the middle. This chain's CDR3 is CASSRAGKETQYF. Written as DNA, the CDR3 is TGCGCCAGCAGCCGGGCCGGCAAAGAGACCCAGTACTTC.

This sequence joins TRBV28 and TRBJ1-5; D not resolved. The ends were cut back, 7 bases at V and 4 bases at J, with 5 bases in the middle. The length of the CDR3 is 11 residues. Germline V CDR1 and CDR2: MDHEN, SYDVKM. Here the CDR3 reads CASNGNQPQHF. CDR3 coding DNA: TGTGCCAGCAACGGGAATCAGCCCCAGCATTTT. Using reference TRBV28 and TRBJ1-5 for the parts outside the CDR3, the full variable domain is DVKVTQSSRYLVKRTGEKVFLECVQDMDHENMFWYRQDPGLGLRLIYFSYDVKMKEKGDIPEGYSVSREKKERFSLILESASTNQTSMYLCASNGNQPQHFGDGTRLSIL.

J is TRBJ1-1 and V is TRBV10-3; TRBD1 might be the D (5 bases). Germline V gene lookup returns CDR1 ENHRY and CDR2 SYGVKD. Deletions cut 11 bases from V and 1 base from J, with 11 bases between. The length of the CDR3 is 12 residues. CDR3 in DNA: TGTGCCGCCGGGGGGGGGAACACTGAAGCTTTCTTT. This codes for CAAGGGNTEAFF.

The chain uses TRBV7-9 and TRBJ2-1, with D hard to call. The germline V and J ends were trimmed by 3 bases and 0 bases, with 15 bases remaining between them. Germline V lookup: CDR1 SEHNR, CDR2 FQNEAQ (reference sequence). The CDR3 is 17 amino acids. CDR3 coding DNA: TGTGCCAGCAGCTTGGTTCTAGGCGAGAGCTCCTACAATGAGCAGTTCTTC. This gives the protein CASSLVLGESSYNEQFF.

The genes are TRBV15 and TRBJ1-5; D gene unclear. Trimming stripped 0 bases from V and 0 bases from J, with 18 bases between. Germline lookup yields CDR1 LNHNV and CDR2 YYDKDF (reference sequence). The CDR3 covers 19 residues. The CDR3 is CATSRDFVQELYSNQPQHF. As DNA, the CDR3 is TGTGCCACCAGCAGAGATTTCGTCCAGGAATTATATAGCAATCAGCCCCAGCATTTT. Together with reference TRBV15 and TRBJ1-5, the CDR3 gives the full variable domain: DAMVIQNPRYQVTQFGKPVTLSCSQTLNHNVMYWYQQKSSQAPKLLFHYYDKDFNNEADTPDNFQSRRPNTSFCFLDIRSPGLGDTAMYLCATSRDFVQELYSNQPQHFGDGTRLSIL.